This TCR beta chain was sequenced for a study of T cells after posttransplantation cyclophosphamide. The repertoire was sequenced with immunoSEQ multiplex PCR; TCRdb's copy has only in-frame clones and lacks some. Among roughly 70,000 clones, just over 90% were seen once, and the ten largest hold around 3.1%. CDR1 is MDHEN and CDR2 is SYDVKM in the germline V gene. The germline V and J ends were trimmed by 3 bases and 4 bases, with 12 bases remaining between them. The CDR3 runs to 14 residues. The sequence came from a young woman in good health and a related stem cell transplant donor. The sequenced material came from PBMCs. The rearrangement joins TRBV28 to TRBJ1-1; D call uncertain. The CDR3 region has the DNA TGTGCCAGCAGTTTTCCGGGGAGGCTCACTGAAGCTTTCTTT. Translation: CASSFPGRLTEAFF. The variable domain in full, with the rest retrieved from reference TRBV28 and TRBJ1-1, is DVKVTQSSRYLVKRTGEKVFLECVQDMDHENMFWYRQDPGLGLRLIYFSYDVKMKEKGDIPEGYSVSREKKERFSLILESASTNQTSMYLCASSFPGRLTEAFFGQGTRLTVV.